This T cell receptor (beta chain) originates from a study of blood T cells in healthy people across ages. A sample-barcoded 5' primer and a J-beta primer mix were used in a second PCR of roughly 7 to 11 cycles. TCRdb used MiXCR to reprocess the 5' RACE reads, holding one entry per CDR3 protein. Of over 700,000 distinct CDR3 sequences listed, 20% to 30% are singletons. Study-wide results and caveats: TCR beta diversity correlated strongly with naive T cell percentage.

This clonotype was observed a single time. What it binds is not known. The V gene end was trimmed by 0 bases and the J gene end by 4 bases; junction bases not matched to a gene: 2. Germline CDR1 reads MNHEY; CDR2 reads SVGAGI. The CDR3 is 14 amino acids. These records were also assigned to another study, of T cells of mothers and their children.

The receptor's source is a boy aged 5 to 17 in good health. Source material: blood. V gene TRBV6-5 combines with J gene TRBJ1-2; 7 positions agree with TRBD1. The CDR3 loop is CASSYSSGGYGYTF. The CDR3, as DNA: TGTGCCAGCAGTTACTCGTCAGGGGGCTATGGCTACACCTTC.